A single sample gave rise to the 20 T cell receptor beta chains below, sequenced in a study of cytomegalovirus exposure and HLA in healthy donors. In the PCR, 60 Vbeta and 13 Jbeta primers were used. Only in-frame clones appear in the TCRdb table, and some are missing; sequencing was by immunoSEQ multiplex PCR. In the table there are roughly 190,000 clones, more than 9.5% of which are singletons. Sequencing input: PBMCs. The receptors were gathered from a man over 45 in good health and CMV-seropositive.

This clone occurred a few times. CDR3 DNA: TGTGCCAGCAGTTACTCCCTTAACACCGGGGAGCTGTTTTTT. Translation: CASSYSLNTGELFF. The gene calls are TRBV6-5 and TRBJ2-2; the D is unclear. CDR1 MNHEY and CDR2 SVGAGI come from the germline V gene. V was pared by 0 bases and J by 2 bases, with 4 bases between. The CDR3 extends over 14 amino acids.

In this sample, this clone turned up a few times. This chain joins TRBV5-8 and TRBJ1-6, with 11 positions matching TRBD1. Germline V gene lookup returns CDR1 SGHTS and CDR2 YDEGEE. The V segment lost 1 base and the J segment 9 bases; nucleotides outside the gene matches: 3. The CDR3 consists of 15 residues. CDR3 DNA sequence: TGTGCCAGCAGCTTGAGGACAGGGGGCCTTTCACCCCTCCACTTT. Residues: CASSLRTGGLSPLHF. Filled out from reference TRBV5-8 and TRBJ1-6, the complete variable domain reads EAGVTQSPTHLIKTRGQQATLRCSPISGHTSVYWYQQALGLGLQFLLWYDEGEERNRGNFPPRFSGRQFPNYSSELNVNALELEDSALYLCASSLRTGGLSPLHFGNGTRLTVT.

The chain employs TRBV19 and TRBJ2-4; D unclear. Trimming removed 0 bases at V and 0 bases at J, with 12 bases between. The germline gives CDR1 LNHDA, CDR2 SQIVND (reference sequence). This CDR3 comprises 17 residues. CDR3 sequence (DNA): TGTGCCAGTAGTATAGATGAACGGTCGGTAGCCAAAAACATTCAGTACTTC. It codes for CASSIDERSVAKNIQYF.

V usage is TRBV6-1 and J usage is TRBJ2-5; 9 positions match TRBD2. The J segment lost 5 bases and the V segment lost 8 bases, leaving 12 bases of the junction unmatched. Germline loops: CDR1 MNHNS, CDR2 SASEGT. The CDR3 totals 15 residues. The CDR3 DNA follows: TGTGCCAGCCACGAGTGGCGGGGGGGCCGTGAGACCCAGTACTTC. Protein sequence: CASHEWRGGRETQYF.

The V call is TRBV2, the J call TRBJ1-1, with no clear D. Germline V gives CDR1 SNHLY, CDR2 FYNNEI. The CDR3 runs 10 residues. Trimming stripped 8 bases from V and 10 bases from J, with 11 bases between. The CDR3 here is CASRLEGAFF. CDR3 nucleotide sequence: TGTGCCAGCCGTTTGGAGGGAGCTTTCTTT. Variable domain in full (rest from reference TRBV2 and TRBJ1-1): EPEVTQTPSHQVTQMGQEVILRCVPISNHLYFYWYRQILGQKVEFLVSFYNNEISEKSEIFDDQFSVERPDGSNFTLKIRSTKLEDSAMYFCASRLEGAFFGQGTRLTVV.

V and J are TRBV5-4 and TRBJ2-3; D gene uncertain. V was clipped by 4 bases and J by 3 bases, with 9 bases between them. Germline values: CDR1 SGHNT, CDR2 YYREEE (reference sequence). The CDR3 is 13 amino acids. The CDR3 loop is CASSQTSTDTQYF. The DNA of the CDR3 is TGTGCCAGCAGCCAAACAAGTACAGATACGCAGTATTTT.

V is TRBV25-1 and J is TRBJ2-3; D uncertain. Trimming took off 8 bases at V and 2 bases at J, with 8 bases between the two ends. The CDR3 is made up of 12 amino acids. Germline CDR1 is MGHDK and CDR2 is SYGVNS. The DNA of the CDR3 is TGTGCCAGCTCAACAGTCACAGATACGCAGTATTTT. Amino acid sequence: CASSTVTDTQYF.

This chain uses TRBV6-1 with TRBJ1-3; D not certain. The length of the CDR3 is 16 residues. CDR1 MNHNS and CDR2 SASEGT come from the germline V gene. Deletions cut 1 base from V and 4 bases from J, with 14 bases between. The CDR3 DNA reads TGTGCCAGCAGTGAAGGTCTCCGGGTCTCGGGAAACACCATATATTTT. This gives the protein CASSEGLRVSGNTIYF.

The gene calls are TRBV28 and TRBJ2-3, with 8 bases aligning to TRBD1. The CDR3 length is 14 residues. The trim removed 7 bases at V and 1 base at J, leaving 4 bases unmatched. Germline CDR1 MDHEN, CDR2 SYDVKM. The CDR3 sequence: CASNGQGRTDTQYF. The CDR3 bases are TGTGCCAGCAATGGACAGGGCCGCACAGATACGCAGTATTTT.

The table lists this clone with a few counts. CDR3 sequence: CASSPSLAKNIQYF. CDR3 coding DNA: TGTGCCAGCTCACCATCCCTAGCCAAAAACATTCAGTACTTC. The chain couples TRBV18 to TRBJ2-4; D not resolved. Germline lookup yields CDR1 KGHSH and CDR2 LQKENI. V was pared by 2 bases and J by 0 bases, with 5 bases between. This CDR3 region has 14 residues.

The chain carries TRBV7-6 and TRBJ2-7, with D perhaps matching TRBD1 (5 bases). Germline lookup yields CDR1 SGHVS and CDR2 FNYEAQ. V lost 0 bases to trimming and J lost 5 bases, with 11 bases between them. The CDR3 has 14 amino acids. CDR3 DNA: TGTGCCAGCAGCTTAGCGGCAGGGATCCACGAGCAGTACTTC. Its translation: CASSLAAGIHEQYF.

This clone was seen more than once but under ten times. The chain joins TRBV5-6 to TRBJ1-3; 8 bases are shared with TRBD1. J lost 0 bases, V lost 2 bases, and 1 base had no gene match. Per the germline V gene, CDR1 is SGHDT and CDR2 is YYEEEE. This CDR3 is 15 amino acids long. The CDR3 DNA is TGTGCCAGCAGCTTCAGGGGGCCCTCTGGAAACACCATATATTTT. Translation: CASSFRGPSGNTIYF.

The chain recombines TRBV28 with TRBJ1-5, with D hard to call. Germline V lookup: CDR1 MDHEN, CDR2 SYDVKM. V lost 6 bases, J lost 2 bases, and 20 bases lay in between. The CDR3 has 17 residues. This chain's CDR3 is CASSKTPRLRGNQPQHF. Written as DNA, the CDR3 is TGTGCCAGCAGCAAAACGCCAAGACTCCGGGGCAATCAGCCCCAGCATTTT.

The sample holds a few counts of this clone. The V call is TRBV30, the J call TRBJ1-6, with D possibly being TRBD1 (6 bases). The germline gives CDR1 GTSNPN, CDR2 SVGIG (reference sequence). The germline V and J ends were trimmed by 0 bases and 7 bases, with 13 bases remaining between them. The CDR3 totals 15 residues. The CDR3 region has the DNA TGTGCCTGGAGTGTAAAAACACAGGGAAATTCACCCCTCCACTTT. Translating it yields CAWSVKTQGNSPLHF.

This clone was recorded a few times. The chain joins TRBV5-1 to TRBJ1-1, with unresolved D. The germline gives CDR1 SGHRS, CDR2 YFSETQ. The CDR3 totals 15 residues. With 4 bases removed from V and 4 bases from J, the gap between germline ends came to 17 bases. This CDR3 reads CASSPPGRSGTEAFF. CDR3 coding DNA: TGCGCCAGCAGCCCGCCCGGGAGGAGCGGCACTGAAGCTTTCTTT.

The chain combines TRBV6-5 with TRBJ2-2; perhaps TRBD2 as D (5 bases). The CDR3 sequence is 12 residues long. CDR1 MNHEY and CDR2 SVGAGI come from the germline V gene. Trimming pared 6 bases from V and 8 bases from J, leaving 10 bases between. The CDR3 here is CASSPPGGELFF. In nucleotides, the CDR3 is TGTGCCAGCAGCCCCCCGGGGGGGGAGCTGTTTTTT.

CDR3 loop: CASSSTYSGDYEQYV. The DNA of the CDR3 is TGTGCCAGCAGCTCTACGTATAGCGGGGACTACGAGCAGTACGTC. The chain links TRBV11-2 to TRBJ2-7, with 8 bases lining up with TRBD2. The J segment lost 3 bases and the V segment lost 4 bases, leaving 8 bases of the junction unmatched. The CDR3 sequence is 15 residues long. Germline loops: CDR1 SGHAT, CDR2 FQNNGV.

The chain combines TRBV28 with TRBJ2-3; D is possibly TRBD2 (5 bases). The V and J ends lost 6 bases and 8 bases respectively, with 12 bases between them. The germline gives CDR1 MDHEN, CDR2 SYDVKM. This CDR3 is built from 12 residues. CDR3 DNA sequence: TGTGCCAGCAGCCCAGCGGTACGTACGCAGTATTTT. Protein product: CASSPAVRTQYF.

V gene TRBV10-3 combines with J gene TRBJ2-5, with TRBD1 identical over 7 bases. Germline assignment: CDR1 ENHRY and CDR2 SYGVKD. Losses at the gene ends were 6 bases for V and 4 bases for J; bases not matched to a gene: 8. The CDR3 is made up of 14 amino acids. The CDR3 nucleotides read TGTGCCATCAGGACGGGACAGTCAAGAGAGACCCAGTACTTC. Protein sequence: CAIRTGQSRETQYF.

V is TRBV13 and J is TRBJ1-2; no clear D. The ends were cut back, 2 bases at V and 2 bases at J, with 9 bases in the middle. CDR1 PRHDT and CDR2 FYEKMQ come from the germline V gene (reference sequence). The CDR3 is 14 residues long. The CDR3 region has the DNA TGTGCCAGCAGCTTAAACTGGGAGAACTATGGCTACACCTTC. Its translation: CASSLNWENYGYTF.